This TCR beta chain is drawn from a study of cytomegalovirus exposure and HLA in healthy donors (dated by TCRdb to about 2017). The study in broad terms: According to an earlier analysis of 587 of the donors, roughly 180 million T cells yielded roughly 100 million unique TCR beta sequences and around 300 Gb of sequence data. Approximately 300 gigabases of sequencing data and around 80 million unique TCR sequences made up an early release that covered approximately 700 HLA-typed donors. Among the roughly 370 genotyped donors, around 81% belonged to the genetic ancestry cluster associated with self-reported Caucasian donors. The aim of the study was to test whether cataloging public T cell receptors could identify signatures of past pathogen exposure. The study used immunosequencing to profile the T cell repertoires of several hundred subjects and linked those repertoires to cytomegalovirus serostatus. Along with the roughly 670-subject first cohort, a separate validation cohort of 120 different subjects was used. To predict cytomegalovirus infection status, the study combined high-throughput TCR immunosequencing, statistical association of individual TCRs with disease status, and machine learning. In a later analysis, previously published TCR beta repertoires from several hundred donors were re-analyzed and high-resolution HLA genotyping was added so that TCR occurrence patterns could be studied. Rather than using new phenotypic data, the later analysis identified candidate immune exposures from TCR beta sequences and from how often those sequences occurred across donors. An earlier analysis of about 620 of the donors applied high-throughput TCR beta sequencing to assess whether each TCR beta V gene segment acted as functional or pseudogenic. Donor age, sex, ethnicity and CMV serostatus were compiled alongside the repertoire data. In a later genetic analysis, genome-wide SNP genotypes for about three fifths of the roughly 670 donors were used, and that subset was treated as a discovery cohort. All discovery cohort repertoires had been generated on a single sequencing platform. HLA typing covered class I and class II loci at four-digit resolution. Typing coverage differed by locus: A, B, C, DRB1 and DQB1 were typed in roughly 620-640 donors, DQA1 in approximately 520, DPA1 in approximately 600, and DPB1 in 472. Because of strong linkage in the cohort, five DR-DQ haplotypes were treated as single units for association and clustering. Among roughly 400 genotyped donors of the cohort, an average of roughly 230,000 unique TCR beta nucleotide sequences was sequenced per donor, of which about 18% were non-productive. Overall results and qualifications from the work: Because counts were too low, seventeen rarely observed V segments, including chromosome 9 orphons, were left out of the earlier analysis of 587 of the donors. A further reported finding was that TCR beta sequences accurately predicted the HLA-A and HLA-B alleles for most subjects in the first cohort. Because some donors lacked HLA typing at each locus, the association tests relied only on the typed subset. When HLA alleles, especially DR and DQ, strongly co-occurred, TCR associations were difficult to assign to individual alleles. Sequencing depth was assumed to be roughly uniform across donors in the presence/absence analyses, though that assumption may not hold. Most TCR sequences were observed very rarely across donors, whereas some public TCRs were present in many individuals. The study listed 150 to 200 TCR beta chains as associated with cytomegalovirus. The only immune exposure information available for the cohort was CMV serostatus. Most CMV-associated TCR beta chains appeared to be HLA-restricted in a later analysis, and the HLA associations seemed to be driven largely by CMV exposure. An earlier analysis of around 500 of the donors showed that most TCR beta V segments appeared in productive rearrangements either about 90% or about 30% of the time, which broadly matched IMGT annotations. A later analysis found that HLA-associated TCR beta chains were more clonally expanded and had lower generation probabilities than equally common non-associated chains. Cytomegalovirus status was reported to be diagnosed by the classifier with high specificity and sensitivity in both the original and validation cohorts. At a false discovery rate of 0.05, a later analysis linked some 17,000 TCR beta sequences to specific HLA alleles. A later genetic analysis associated a missense DCLRE1C variant with V-gene and J-gene trimming of TCR beta chains, and an independent cohort replicated the association. Some IMGT-functional V segments, including TRBV6-2 and TRBV6-3, could not be told apart with the 87-base-pair reads, so those segments were excluded. Only TCR beta chains were sequenced in this cohort, and the absence of alpha or paired-chain data limited detectable features. A group of highly shared sequence variants was considered likely to be a technical artifact of the sequencing pipeline. According to a later genetic analysis, donors in an Asian-associated ancestry cluster had fewer N-insertions in productive TCRs than the roughly 670-donor mean. Linkage disequilibrium might explain the correlated functional status among segregating V segments, but an unknown experimental factor could not be ruled out. The authors suggested that the approach could potentially be generalized to other disease states and immunological phenotypes. Three of the identified cytomegalovirus-associated TCR beta chains were confirmed in vitro to be specific for cytomegalovirus antigens. In a later analysis, the rate of TCR association differed among HLA loci, with DRB1 alleles having the most associated TCRs and HLA-C alleles having the fewest. According to a later analysis, parvovirus B19, influenza, CMV and Epstein-Barr virus appeared linked to several top co-occurrence clusters.

A note on this clone: The specificity of this receptor is unknown. The junction shows a germline mismatch at one end, possibly a read error.

The cohort was made up of approximately 670 healthy bone marrow donors. At the time of sampling, all cohort members were nominally healthy, though unrecorded immune exposures were likely present. The donor was CMV seropositive and was included in the group of approximately 300 seropositive cohort members. Each donor provided a peripheral blood sample, and peripheral blood mononuclear cells were used for TCR beta sequencing. The Qiagen DNeasy Blood Extraction Kit was used to extract genomic DNA from the blood cell samples. The library was made by the immunoSEQ multiplex PCR assay. The multiplex PCR relied on a mix of 60 forward primers for TCR Vbeta segments and 13 reverse primers for TCR Jbeta segments. Amplification of the CDR3 region of rearranged TCR beta genes was performed with a multiplex PCR assay on genomic DNA. The Illumina HiSeq System was used to sequence the amplified TCR beta libraries as 87-base-pair reads. As for the original processing: Across the roughly 640 repertoires, a later analysis counted tens of millions of unique TCR beta chains, roughly 11 million of which were shared by at least two donors. A nearest-neighbor algorithm error-corrected the raw reads and collapsed the reads into unique sequences, merging closely related sequences to remove PCR and sequencing errors. V, D and J gene segments were assigned by aligning CDR3 sequences to IMGT reference sequences. Each retained sequence needed at least a six-nucleotide match to both a V gene segment and a J gene segment. A rearrangement was called productive if the CDR3 had no stop codons and remained in frame with V and J, and every other rearrangement was called non-productive. Following IMGT convention, CDR3 was defined as the stretch from the second conserved V-encoded cysteine up to the conserved J-encoded phenylalanine. The earlier analysis of roughly 590 of the donors excluded any sequence lacking an unambiguous match to a single V gene segment. In an earlier analysis of 450 to 750 of the donors, a V segment was called functional when productive rearrangements were above 56.7%, and segregating when the standard deviation between donors exceeded 5%. A statistical classification framework was developed to diagnose cytomegalovirus status using the catalog of TCR beta chain sequences. In a later analysis, TCR nucleotide sequences were compared against IMGT/GENE-DB human TR gene sequences so that V and J genes could be assigned. In a later analysis, CDR3 sequences and most-parsimonious VDJ recombination scenarios were assigned using the TCRdist pipeline. A later analysis defined each TCR beta chain by its CDR3 amino acid sequence plus V-gene family, and excluded reads lacking a unique V-gene family. As a way to deal with suspected cross-contamination and a sequencing artifact, a later analysis dropped nearly 600 nucleotide sequences that were highly shared and had low generation probability. A later analysis calculated a clonal expansion index for each public chain from normalized within-repertoire ranks of inferred template counts. In a later analysis, generation probabilities were computed using a VDJ recombination model fitted to out-of-frame rearrangements, and the results were checked against IGoR. In a later analysis, hypergeometric tests were used to score TCR-TCR, TCR-HLA and TCR-CMV co-occurrence, with a repertoire-size bias correction applied to TCR pairs. A later analysis estimated false discovery rates by permuting HLA or CMV assignments 20 times. In a later analysis, co-occurring TCRs were grouped with DBSCAN, and TCRdist sequence similarity was added when clustering was performed within HLA-allele-positive subsets. For co-occurrence clustering, repertoires with fewer than 30,000 or more than 120,000 public chains were excluded, along with five repertoires with anomalous nucleotide sharing. Not all clones reach the TCRdb copy of this immuneACCESS table, which keeps in-frame sequences only. Checked studies attribute under half of the gap to unresolved V genes and leave the rest unexplained. The V and J calls and the clone size are those of that table, but D and trimming were determined from the DNA. Here the sample has 150,000 or so clones; roughly 80% occur a single time. The top ten hold 8.5% of the sample.

Reading from cysteine to phenylalanine, the CDR3 counts 17 amino acids. Only the CDR3 part of the read is kept: 51 bases, read in frame from the first base. Per the germline V gene, LGHNA is the CDR1 and YSLEER is the CDR2. In this chain, TRBV4-3 is recombined with TRBJ2-4; a stretch of 7 junction bases matches TRBD1. The sequence was obtained from a male donor in good health and CMV-seropositive. Material for sequencing was PBMCs. The CDR3 loop reads CASSPQPQGLTKNSQYF. In nucleotides, the sequence is TGCGCCAGCAGCCCCCAGCCACAGGGGCTTACCAAAAACAGTCAGTACTTC.